This T cell receptor beta chain was retrieved from a study of PD-1 blockade in classical Hodgkin lymphoma (dated by TCRdb to 2020 to 2022). With respect to the entire study: Nivolumab dosing was 3 mg/kg intravenously every 2 weeks, continuing until either disease progression or unacceptable toxicity. The study used TCR beta sequencing and CyTOF to define a peripheral blood immune signature of response to PD-1 blockade in classical Hodgkin lymphoma. Findings and caveats that apply to the study as a whole: A significant rise by C4D1 was seen in CD4+ but not CD8+ TCR diversity (p=0.0027 vs p=0.16), with the rise being most apparent in complete responders (p=0.02). Trial patients with a complete response had baseline diversity similar to that of newly diagnosed patients, while partial responders and progressors had significantly lower diversity. Lower diversity was seen in patients whose nivolumab began less than 1 year after ASCT, and these patients were left out of later analyses so that immune reconstitution would not confound the results. Baseline TCR diversity was reported to be lower in newly diagnosed patients than in healthy donors and to be lower still in relapsed/refractory patients. Only a single clinical trial cohort was studied, and what caused the repertoire differences, possibly disease activity or prior therapy, remained undefined.

The intended sense of this specimen's time point label: cycle 4 day 1 (C4D1), after six to seven weeks of nivolumab. Every trial patient had relapsed after autologous stem cell transplantation, and cohorts A, B and C differed in prior brentuximab vedotin exposure. The trial cohort was composed of some 57 patients with relapsed/refractory classical Hodgkin lymphoma, for whom complete response, partial response or progressive disease was recorded as best overall response. Single-agent nivolumab was administered to trial patients in the multi-cohort phase II CheckMate 205 trial. An independent review committee assessed best overall response using the 2007 International Working Group response criteria. PBMCs from the trial were collected at three points: immediately before nivolumab initiation (C1D1), and during therapy at cycle 2 day 1 and cycle 4 day 1. Peripheral blood was collected in 8 mL Vacutainer Cell Preparation Tubes, from which PBMCs were isolated by centrifugation and then cryopreserved.

CDR1 and CDR2 (SGHRS, YFSETQ) derive from the germline V gene. From its cysteine to its phenylalanine, the CDR3 spans 17 amino acids. Of all the DNA, just the CDR3 is kept, 51 bases in frame from base 1. Trimming removed 0 bases from V and 1 base from J, leaving 15 bases between the germline ends. Of note for this clone: Its target antigen remains unknown. Base qualities are not recorded, but no much larger clone differs from it by a single base.

The Qiagen DNeasy kit was used to extract genomic DNA from unsorted PBMCs and from the negatively selected CD4+ and CD8+ fractions. TCR beta CDR3 regions were amplified by immunoSEQ multiplex PCR using primers annealing to V and J segments. A synthetic immune receptor repertoire was used to minimize amplification bias, and remaining bias was computationally removed after sequencing. Regarding the original processing steps: Repertoire diversity was quantified as the Shannon entropy index using custom Python scripts. Unsorted, CD4+ and CD8+ repertoires were analyzed separately, except for combined analyses in which CD4+ and CD8+ sequences were merged in silico. A clone was considered expanded if an increase in frequency of at least 2-fold after treatment relative to C1D1 was found, and a pseudocount of 0.5 was applied to clones undetected at baseline. Singleton clones were defined as clones with 0 or 1 copy at C1D1, and non-singleton clones were defined as clones with 2 or more copies. By matching protein sequences in sorted samples from the same patient, clones expanded in unsorted samples were annotated as CD4+, CD8+ or unknown. Wilcoxon tests on paired samples were used to test diversity changes from C1D1 to C4D1. The clones in this table, taken by TCRdb from immuneACCESS, are in-frame only. Not every clone is retained; where verified, under half of the shortfall comes from an unresolved V gene, and the cause of the rest is unknown. V and J calls and clone size are copied from that table; D and trimming were computed from the DNA. This sample holds tens of thousands of clones; around 74% were observed only once. The top ten hold 9.5% to 15% of the sample.

The chain is assembled from TRBV5-1 and TRBJ2-3; D gene: possibly TRBD2, on 6 matching bases. The receptor was derived from a human donor with classical Hodgkin lymphoma. The sample in question was peripheral blood mononuclear cells (PBMCs), obtained before the fourth cycle of nivolumab. CDR3 reads: CASSLAVETGGTDTQYF. At the DNA level, the sequence is TGCGCCAGCAGCTTGGCGGTGGAAACGGGAGGCACAGATACGCAGTATTTT.